Below, one TCR beta chain is given with its context. The CDR3 is 14 residues long. Germline V gene sequence: CDR1 SGHNT, CDR2 YYREEE (reference sequence). Trimming took off 2 bases at V and 4 bases at J, with 12 bases between the two ends. Here immunoSEQ multiplex PCR was the method, and the copy in TCRdb shows in-frame clones only, minus some. The profile covers some 130,000 clones, with about 89% appearing a single time and over 10% taken by the ten largest. This sample was included in a study of blood T cell repertoires in COVID-19. Overall study context: The cDNA or gDNA used as material had been derived from T cells, B-cell-depleted T cells, or PBMCs.

The V gene is TRBV5-4, the J gene TRBJ2-5; a weak D match, TRBD1 (5 bases). Sequencing used peripheral blood. The sequence was obtained from a woman between 65 and 79 years old with COVID-19, enrolled during active disease. For the CDR3, the DNA is TGTGCCAGCAGCTTAGAGAGCAGGGCAGAGACCCAGTACTTC. Translation: CASSLESRAETQYF.